At least ten counts were recorded for the clone carrying this T cell receptor beta chain. The target antigen is unknown. The record originates from a study of T-cell memory formation after mild COVID-19. Study-level findings and limits: Pre-infection memory held some responding clones, suggesting pre-existing cross-reactive T cells responded.

Germline V CDR1 and CDR2: SGHNT, YYREEE (reference sequence). Trimming shortened V by 0 bases and J by 7 bases, and 20 bases separated the two germline ends. The CDR3 has 17 amino acids. Constant-segment-primed 5'RACE gave TCR alpha and TCR beta cDNA libraries with sample barcodes and UMIs. TCRdb re-called the 5' RACE reads through MiXCR, storing one row per CDR3 protein. Altogether about 170,000 distinct CDR3 sequences are present, 10% to 15% being singletons, with the ten largest covering roughly 3.4%. This clonotype originated in a man between 18 and 29 years old who had mild COVID-19 (a few samples of this study predate the infection). Cell type and time point are not known. The chain combines TRBV5-4 with TRBJ2-1; D uncertain. The source material was PBMCs or a T cell subset sorted from them (not recorded which). CDR3: CASSLGKWVRIQNEQFF. CDR3 DNA: TGTGCCAGCAGCTTGGGAAAATGGGTGCGAATACAGAATGAGCAGTTCTTC.